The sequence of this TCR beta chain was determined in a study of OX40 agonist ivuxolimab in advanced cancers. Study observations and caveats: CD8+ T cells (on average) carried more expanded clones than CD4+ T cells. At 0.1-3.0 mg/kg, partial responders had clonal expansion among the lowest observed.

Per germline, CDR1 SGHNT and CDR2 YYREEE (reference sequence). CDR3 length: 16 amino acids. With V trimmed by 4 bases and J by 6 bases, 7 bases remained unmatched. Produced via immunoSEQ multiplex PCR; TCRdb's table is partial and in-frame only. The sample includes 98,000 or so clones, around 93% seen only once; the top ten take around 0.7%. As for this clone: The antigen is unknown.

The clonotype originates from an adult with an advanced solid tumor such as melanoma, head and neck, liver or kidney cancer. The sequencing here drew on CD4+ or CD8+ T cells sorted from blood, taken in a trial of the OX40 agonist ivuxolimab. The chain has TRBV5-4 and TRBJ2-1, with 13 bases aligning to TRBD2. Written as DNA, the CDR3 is TGTGCCAGCAGCCCCGGAGGACTAGCGGGAGTCAATGAGCAGTTCTTC. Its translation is CASSPGGLAGVNEQFF.